A single TCR beta chain is shown here with its context. Its antigen is still unknown. The CDR3 is made up of 15 amino acids. Germline values: CDR1 SGHRS, CDR2 YFSETQ. V lost 2 bases, J lost 1 base, and 4 bases stayed unmatched. Antigen-specific CD4+ T cell clonotypes were called by their expansion after viral peptide-pool culture in ViraFEST. Isolating CD4+ T cells followed about 11 days of culture. Vaccine administered to participants consisted of two doses of either BNT162b2 or mRNA-1273. No vaccinee had earlier SARS-CoV-2 infection, and nucleocapsid antibodies were negative. In the cultures, half the medium was exchanged for IL-2 medium on days 3 and 7. The data originate from a study of vaccination effects on CD4 cells after COVID-19. Across the study: Relative to the second dose, post-vaccine samples were obtained a median of 72 days later. Study results and caveats: Late in the post-vaccination period, infection-induced and vaccine-induced clones underwent marked clonal contraction.

Clones were read by immunoSEQ multiplex PCR, and TCRdb kept only the in-frame ones, dropping some. The table lists 57,000 or so clones, more than 70% of them singletons. This rearrangement joins TRBV5-1 to TRBJ1-1; 8 bases line up with TRBD1. This receptor was taken from a human donor who received a COVID-19 vaccine. The sample in question was CD4+ T cells from PBMCs cultured with HCoV-229E spike peptides, obtained after COVID-19 vaccination. For the CDR3, the DNA is TGCGCCAGCAGCTTTCAAGGGACAGGGAACACTGAAGCTTTCTTT. Encoded protein: CASSFQGTGNTEAFF. The complete variable domain, with remaining parts taken from reference TRBV5-1 and TRBJ1-1, reads KAGVTQTPRYLIKTRGQQVTLSCSPISGHRSVSWYQQTPGQGLQFLFEYFSETQRNKGNFPGRFSGRQFSNSRSEMNVSTLELGDSALYLCASSFQGTGNTEAFFGQGTRLTVV.